A selection of T cell receptor beta chains follows, all from one sample in a study of CD8 T cells in Susac syndrome. TCRdb redid the calling of the immunoSEQ multiplex PCR reads with MiXCR, one entry per CDR3 protein. The sample records approximately 170,000 distinct CDR3 sequences, 92% being singletons. The specimen sequenced was CD4+ T cells from PBMCs. The receptors originated from a human donor in good health. CDR3s include the opening cysteine and the closing phenylalanine or tryptophan. Fields, in order: V gene, clone size, J gene, D gene, CDR3 DNA, CDR3 protein. D genes are given only for firm matches. The listing skips clone size in some rows; elsewhere it reads once, few, many or a size class.

TRBV2,-,TRBJ2-1,-,TGTGCCAGCGCCGACACGGAATACAAGGTACAGCAGTTCTTC,CASADTEYKVQQFF
TRBV29-1,-,TRBJ1-2,-,TGCAGCGACTGGGGACCCTGGAGCGCAGGCTACACCTTC,CSDWGPWSAGYTF
TRBV7-2,-,TRBJ2-4,TRBD2,TGTGCCAGCAGTCCGGGACTAGCGACGGAAAACATTCAGTACTTC,CASSPGLATENIQYF
TRBV2,-,TRBJ1-1,-,TGTGCCAGCAGAGCCGGACGGATGAACACTGAAGCTTTCTTT,CASRAGRMNTEAFF
TRBV5-1,-,TRBJ1-2,TRBD1,TGCGCCAGCACTACAGGGGACTATGGCTACACCTTC,CASTTGDYGYTF
TRBV5-6,-,TRBJ1-5,TRBD1,TGTGCCAGCACCTCCTTACAGGGGGCGGGGGATCAGCCCCAGCATTTT,CASTSLQGAGDQPQHF
TRBV6-5,-,TRBJ2-4,TRBD1,TGTGCCAGGCCGGACAGGGCCGACGACGCGGTCATTCAGTACTTC,CARPDRADDAVIQYF
TRBV28,-,TRBJ2-3,-,TGTGCCAGCAGTTTTATTGATACGCAGTATTTT,CASSFIDTQYF
TRBV28,-,TRBJ1-1,-,TGTGCCAGCAGTTTCTATCAGGGTGGCATGAACACTGAAGCTTTCTTT,CASSFYQGGMNTEAFF
TRBV7-9,-,TRBJ2-7,TRBD2,TGTGCCAGCAGCCAGCTCACCGGGACTAGGTGGATGGAGCAGTACTTC,CASSQLTGTRWMEQYF
TRBV30,-,TRBJ1-1,-,TGTGCCTGGAGTGTAGGGAGGAACACTGAAGCTTTCTTT,CAWSVGRNTEAFF
TRBV20-1,-,TRBJ1-3,TRBD1,TGCAGTGCTTCAGGGGGCGCTTTTGGAAACACCATATATTTT,CSASGGAFGNTIYF
TRBV20-1,-,TRBJ2-3,-,TGCAGTGCTAGAACAATCTCCCTGATAACGCATTTT,CSARTISLITHF
TRBV18,-,TRBJ2-6,TRBD2,TGTGCCAGCTCACAGGGACTAGCGGGGGGCCTAGGAAGGGCCAACGTCCTGACTTTC,CASSQGLAGGLGRANVLTF
TRBV6-6,-,TRBJ2-1,TRBD1,TGTGCCAGCCCGCCCCCTGGACAGGGTAGCTACAATGAGCAGTTCTTC,CASPPPGQGSYNEQFF
TRBV6-1,once,TRBJ1-1,-,TGTGCCAGCAGTGAAACCGATCGGGGGGAAGCTTTCTTT,CASSETDRGEAFF
TRBV5-1,-,TRBJ2-2,-,TGCGCCAGCAGCTTGGCCGAACGGAGAATCGCGAACACCGGGGAGCTGTTTTTT,CASSLAERRIANTGELFF
TRBV29-1,-,TRBJ1-2,-,TGCAGCGGGGGCGGGGGGTCCTCTTATGGCTACACCTTC,CSGGGGSSYGYTF
TRBV6-2/TRBV6-3,-,TRBJ2-1,-,TGTGCCAGCAGTCACCTAATAGGCTCCTACAATGAGCAGTTCTTC,CASSHLIGSYNEQFF
TRBV28,-,TRBJ1-2,TRBD1,TGTGCCAGCAGTTTAGGACAGGCTGTGGATGGCTACACCTTC,CASSLGQAVDGYTF
TRBV6-5,-,TRBJ2-7,TRBD1,TGTGCCAGCAGTTACCCCAACAGGGGTTCCTACGAGCAGTACTTC,CASSYPNRGSYEQYF
TRBV6-5,-,TRBJ2-2,-,TGTGCCAGCAGTTTGGCCCTGGCGGGGATCACCGGGGAGCTGTTTTTT,CASSLALAGITGELFF
TRBV5-1,-,TRBJ2-7,-,TGCGCCAGCAGCCGAGGGGCGGATGAGCAGTACTTC,CASSRGADEQYF
TRBV28,-,TRBJ2-1,-,TGTGCCAGCAGTAAGATGTATGAGCAGTTCTTC,CASSKMYEQFF
TRBV7-8,-,TRBJ2-5,TRBD2,TGTGCCAGCAGCCCGCCGGGCGGGGGACTAGAGACCCAGTACTTC,CASSPPGGGLETQYF
TRBV20-1,once,TRBJ2-7,TRBD1,TGCAGTGCGGCCCGGACAGGGATCTACGAGCAGTACTTC,CSAARTGIYEQYF
TRBV4-3,-,TRBJ2-5,TRBD2,TGCGCCAGCAGCCAAGTGGGCGGGGGGCGGGGTGAGACCCAGTACTTC,CASSQVGGGRGETQYF
TRBV30,once,TRBJ2-7,-,TGTGCCTGGAGTGCTTGGGACGGGTCTCGCGAGCAGTACTTC,CAWSAWDGSREQYF
TRBV18,-,TRBJ1-1,TRBD1,TGTGCCAGCTCACCTACAGGGGGAAGGAGCACTGAAGCTTTCTTT,CASSPTGGRSTEAFF
TRBV11-2,once,TRBJ2-6,TRBD2,TGTGCCAGCAGCTTAGTAGGACTAGCGGCCTCCTCTGGGGCCAACGTCCTGACTTTC,CASSLVGLAASSGANVLTF
TRBV29-1,-,TRBJ2-1,TRBD2,TGCAGCGTACTAGCGGATATCTACAATGAGCAGTTCTTC,CSVLADIYNEQFF
TRBV29-1,-,TRBJ2-3,-,TGCAGCGTTGAAGAGGGAATAGATACGCAGTATTTT,CSVEEGIDTQYF
TRBV18,-,TRBJ2-2,TRBD1,TGTGCCAGCTCACCTCAGCCCGGGACAGTTGAAACCGGGGAGCTGTTTTTT,CASSPQPGTVETGELFF
TRBV7-2,once,TRBJ2-5,-,TGTGCCAGCAGCTTCGGAGGGGCCCAAGAGACCCAGTACTTC,CASSFGGAQETQYF
TRBV7-3,few,TRBJ2-5,-,TGTGCCAGCAGCGACAGCCAAGAGACCCAGTACTTC,CASSDSQETQYF
TRBV7-2,once,TRBJ2-3,TRBD2,TGTGCCAGCAGCTTAGTCTGGGGGGGAGATACGCAGTATTTT,CASSLVWGGDTQYF
TRBV24-1,-,TRBJ1-5,TRBD1,TGTGCCACCAGTGATTCGGGACAGGGTAATCAGCCCCAGCATTTT,CATSDSGQGNQPQHF
TRBV10-2,-,TRBJ2-7,-,TGCGCCAGCAGCCCAGGACGGGATGGGTTAAGGCTGTACTTC,CASSPGRDGLRLYF
TRBV3-1,-,TRBJ1-5,-,TGTGCCAGCAGCCAAGGTCCCAGGGGGCCCCAGCATTTT,CASSQGPRGPQHF
TRBV7-3,few,TRBJ2-7,-,TGTGCCAGCAGCTCCCCAGGGCGCGAGCAGTACTTC,CASSSPGREQYF
TRBV19,-,TRBJ2-6,TRBD2,TGTGCCAGTACCGACCAACGGGGCGGGAGAGATGGGGCCAACGTCCTGACTTTC,CASTDQRGGRDGANVLTF
TRBV18,-,TRBJ2-1,TRBD2,TGTGCCAGCTCACGGACTAGCGGGCCCAATGAGCAGTTCTTC,CASSRTSGPNEQFF
TRBV3-1,-,TRBJ2-7,TRBD2,TGTGCCAGCAGCCAAGATCTAGCTAGCGGGAGCTACGAGCAGTACTTC,CASSQDLASGSYEQYF
TRBV5-1,-,TRBJ2-6,-,TGCGCCAGCAGCTTCGGACAGCTCAGCTCTGGGGCCAACGTCCTGACTTTC,CASSFGQLSSGANVLTF
TRBV18,-,TRBJ1-1,TRBD1,TGTGCCAGCTCACCGGCAGGGGGAAGCGGTGCTGAAGCTTTCTTT,CASSPAGGSGAEAFF
TRBV20-1,-,TRBJ1-5,TRBD1,TGCAGTGCTAGGACAGGGAATCAGCCCCAGCATTTT,CSARTGNQPQHF
TRBV29-1,-,TRBJ2-3,TRBD2,TGCAGCGTTGAAGGCCAAGCGGGAGCAAGCACAGATACGCAGTATTTT,CSVEGQAGASTDTQYF
TRBV5-6,-,TRBJ2-7,TRBD2,TGTGCCAGCAGCCCAAGCAAACTAGCGGGGTTCTACGAGCAGTACTTC,CASSPSKLAGFYEQYF